The rows below give T cell receptor beta chains drawn from one sample of a study of shared clonotypes between healthy human individuals. This table comes from immunoSEQ multiplex PCR, and its TCRdb copy is limited to in-frame clones, with some not included. The sample lists over 2 million clones; around 93% were seen once. The sequencing sample was made of naive CD4+ T cells from PBMCs. These receptors all come from a man between 18 and 35 years old in good health. Some clones in this sample may be carry-over from other donors' samples. Both conserved end residues are part of each CDR3. The D gene is left open where the match is weak. Size is omitted from some rows. Given values are once, few, many or a class for expanded clones.

>18|TRBV5-1|-|-|TRBJ2-5
CARSDHGVTGLARETQYF
TGCGCCAGGTCAGATCATGGGGTCACAGGGCTAGCTCGGGAGACCCAGTACTTC
>13|TRBV11-3|-|-|TRBJ1-1
CASSPGWGVEAFF
TGTGCCAGCAGCCCCGGGTGGGGTGTGGAAGCTTTCTTT
>14|TRBV2|-|TRBD1|TRBJ1-2
CASSAGQWIVGYTF
TGTGCCAGCAGTGCGGGACAGTGGATTGTGGGCTACACCTTC
>15|TRBV5-1|-|-|TRBJ1-1
CASSPTGDIFAEAFF
TGCGCCAGCAGCCCGACCGGGGACATCTTCGCTGAAGCTTTCTTT
>15|TRBV4-3|-|TRBD2|TRBJ2-7
CASSLGIAGAYEQYF
TGCGCCAGCAGCCTCGGGATTGCGGGAGCCTACGAGCAGTACTTC
>15|TRBV5-1|-|TRBD2|TRBJ2-7
CASSRTSGSGYEQYF
TGCGCCAGCAGCAGGACTAGCGGGAGCGGCTACGAGCAGTACTTC
>15|TRBV25-1|-|TRBD2|TRBJ2-7
CASSGRLAGSYEQYF
TGTGCCAGCAGTGGACGACTAGCGGGATCCTACGAGCAGTACTTC
>12|TRBV18|-|-|TRBJ2-7
CASSSAGDEQYF
TGTGCCAGCTCATCAGCAGGGGACGAGCAGTACTTC
>14|TRBV15|-|TRBD2|TRBJ2-7
CATSRTSGSYEQYF
TGTGCCACCAGCAGGACTAGCGGGTCCTACGAGCAGTACTTC
>13|TRBV27|-|TRBD1|TRBJ1-2
CASSRQGFWGYTF
TGTGCCAGCAGTCGACAGGGGTTTTGGGGCTACACCTTC
>16|TRBV6-5|once|-|TRBJ2-2
CASSSRTRLNTGELFF
TGTGCCAGCAGTTCCAGGACCCGACTGAACACCGGGGAGCTGTTTTTT
>16|TRBV14|-|TRBD2|TRBJ2-1
CASSSSSGSTYNEQFF
TGTGCCAGCAGCTCCTCTAGCGGGAGTACCTACAATGAGCAGTTCTTC
>13|TRBV29-1|-|TRBD2|TRBJ2-5
CSVDRGVQETQYF
TGCAGCGTTGATCGGGGGGTACAAGAGACCCAGTACTTC
>14|TRBV5-1|few|-|TRBJ1-1
CASSRDGMNTEAFF
TGCGCCAGCAGCCGTGACGGGATGAACACTGAAGCTTTCTTT
>15|TRBV28|-|TRBD1|TRBJ2-2
CASSPGDRGRGELFF
TGTGCCAGCAGCCCAGGGGACAGGGGGCGCGGGGAGCTGTTTTTT
>19|TRBV5-4|-|TRBD1|TRBJ2-3
CASSLGQGGRGTSTDTQYF
TGTGCCAGCAGCTTGGGACAGGGTGGTAGAGGCACTAGCACAGATACGCAGTATTTT